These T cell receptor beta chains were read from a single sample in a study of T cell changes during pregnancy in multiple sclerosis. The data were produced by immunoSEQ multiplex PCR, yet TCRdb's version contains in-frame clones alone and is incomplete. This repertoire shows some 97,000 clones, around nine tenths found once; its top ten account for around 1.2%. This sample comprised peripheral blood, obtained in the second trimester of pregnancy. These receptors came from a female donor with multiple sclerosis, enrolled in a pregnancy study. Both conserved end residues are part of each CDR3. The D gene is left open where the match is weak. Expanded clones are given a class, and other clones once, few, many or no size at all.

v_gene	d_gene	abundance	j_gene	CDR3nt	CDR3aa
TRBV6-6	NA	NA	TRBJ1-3	TGTGCCAGCAGTTACCCGGCAGGTGGAAACACCATATATTTT	CASSYPAGGNTIYF
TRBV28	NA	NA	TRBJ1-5	TGTGCCAGCAAAGGGGCAGGGGCCCAGCCCCAGCATTTT	CASKGAGAQPQHF
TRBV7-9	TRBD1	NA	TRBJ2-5	TGTGCCAGCAGCTTAGGGGGACAGTCCCTAGAGACCCAGTACTTC	CASSLGGQSLETQYF
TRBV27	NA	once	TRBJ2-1	TGTGCCAGCAGTTTTCTCCGGGTCAATGAGCAGTTCTTC	CASSFLRVNEQFF
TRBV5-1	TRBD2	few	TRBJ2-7	TGCGCCAGCAGCTACGGGACTAGCGGGAGCTCCTACGAGCAGTACTTC	CASSYGTSGSSYEQYF
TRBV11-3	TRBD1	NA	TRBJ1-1	TGTGCCAGCAGCTTAGGCAGGGGGAGTGAAGCTTTCTTT	CASSLGRGSEAFF
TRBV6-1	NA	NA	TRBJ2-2	TGTGCCAGCAGGAGAGAGACCGGGGAGCTGTTTTTT	CASRRETGELFF
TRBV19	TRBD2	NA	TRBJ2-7	TGTGCCAGTAGTATTGGAACTAGCGGGGCCTACGAGCAGTACTTC	CASSIGTSGAYEQYF
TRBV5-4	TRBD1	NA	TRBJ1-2	TGTGCCAGCAGCGCCGACAGGGCCTATGGCTACACCTTC	CASSADRAYGYTF
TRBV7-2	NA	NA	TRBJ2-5	TGTGCCAGCAGCGTGACGCCCGAGAGGGGGGAGACCCAGTACTTC	CASSVTPERGETQYF
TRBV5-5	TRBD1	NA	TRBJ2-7	TGTGCCAGCAGCTCCCGGGACAGGGCCTTCGAGCAGTACTTC	CASSSRDRAFEQYF
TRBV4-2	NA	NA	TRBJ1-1	TGTGCCAGCAGCCCTCCTCGGGGGGGCCCTGAAGCTTTCTTT	CASSPPRGGPEAFF
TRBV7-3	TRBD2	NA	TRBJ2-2	TGTGCCAGCAGCCCGTCGGGGGGGCCCGGGGAGCTGTTTTTT	CASSPSGGPGELFF
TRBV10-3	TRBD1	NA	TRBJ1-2	TGTGCCATCAGTGGCTGGACAGGGGATGGCTACACCTTC	CAISGWTGDGYTF
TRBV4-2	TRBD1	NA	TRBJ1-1	TGTGCCAGCAGCCATCCGGGACAGCAGAACACTGAAGCTTTCTTT	CASSHPGQQNTEAFF
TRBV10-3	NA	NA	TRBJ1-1	TGTGCCATCAGTGAGTGGGGGCTCCAAAACACTGAAGCTTTCTTT	CAISEWGLQNTEAFF
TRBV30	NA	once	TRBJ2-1	TGTGCCTGGTCGGACAGTTACAATGAGCAGTTCTTC	CAWSDSYNEQFF
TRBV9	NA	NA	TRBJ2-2	TGTGCCAGCAGCGTAGGTGGCGGAAGCAACACCGGGGAGCTGTTTTTT	CASSVGGGSNTGELFF
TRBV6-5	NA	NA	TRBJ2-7	TGTGCCAGCAGTTACGACACCTCAGTTCCAAACTACGAGCAGTACTTC	CASSYDTSVPNYEQYF
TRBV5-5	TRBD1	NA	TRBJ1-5	TGTGCCAGCAGCCGACAGGGCGATCAGCCCCAGCATTTT	CASSRQGDQPQHF
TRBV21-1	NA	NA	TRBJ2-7	TGTGCCAGCAGCAAAGGGCCGGGACAGGGAAGAGAGCAGTACTTC	CASSKGPGQGREQYF
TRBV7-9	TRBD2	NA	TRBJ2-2	TGTGCCAGCAGCTTAGCTCGCGTAGCGGGAGGGAAGAACACCGGGGAGCTGTTTTTT	CASSLARVAGGKNTGELFF
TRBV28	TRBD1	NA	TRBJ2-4	TGTGCCAGCGCGGACAGGGCGTTAGCCAAAAACATTCAGTACTTC	CASADRALAKNIQYF
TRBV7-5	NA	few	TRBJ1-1	TGTGTCAGAAGCTTAGGTGGAGCGAACACTGAAGCTTTCTTT	CVRSLGGANTEAFF
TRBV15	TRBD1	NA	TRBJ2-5	TGTGCCACCAGCAGCGCAGGGGGCCCTCAAGAGACCCAGTACTTC	CATSSAGGPQETQYF
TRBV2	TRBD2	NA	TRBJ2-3	TGTGCCAGCAGTGGCCGGGGGGTAGTGATCGAGTCAGATACGCAGTATTTT	CASSGRGVVIESDTQYF
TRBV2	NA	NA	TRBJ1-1	TGTGCCAGCAGGCAGGACAGGAACACTGAAGCTTTCTTT	CASRQDRNTEAFF
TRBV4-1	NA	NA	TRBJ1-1	TGCGCCAGCAGCCAAGTGGGCCAGGGGTTGGCTGAAGCTTTCTTT	CASSQVGQGLAEAFF
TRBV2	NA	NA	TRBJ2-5	TGTGCCAGTTCGACATGGGTCCAAGAGACCCAGTACTTC	CASSTWVQETQYF
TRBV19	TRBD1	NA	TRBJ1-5	TGTGCCAGTATGACAGGGTGGGACACTAGCAATCAGCCCCAGCATTTT	CASMTGWDTSNQPQHF
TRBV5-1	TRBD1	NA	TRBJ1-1	TGCGCCAGCAGCCTTGGACAGGGGGGAATAGTGAACACTGAAGCTTTCTTT	CASSLGQGGIVNTEAFF
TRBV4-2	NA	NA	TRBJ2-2	TGTGCCAGCAGCCAAGAGGTCGTACGGGGGGAGCTGTTTTTT	CASSQEVVRGELFF
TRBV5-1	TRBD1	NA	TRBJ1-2	TGCGCCAGCAGCTTGGAAGGACAGGGGAACTATGGCTACACCTTC	CASSLEGQGNYGYTF
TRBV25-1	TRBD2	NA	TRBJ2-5	TGTGCCAGCAGTGAACTGGGGACTAGCGGGAGTGAGACCCAGTACTTC	CASSELGTSGSETQYF
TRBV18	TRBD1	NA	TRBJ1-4	TGTGCCAGCTCACCACTACCCGGGACAGGGGGGTTCGGAGTTGAAAAACTGTTTTTT	CASSPLPGTGGFGVEKLFF
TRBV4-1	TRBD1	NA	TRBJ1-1	TGCGCCAGCAGCCTCGGAGGAGGGGGCGAAGCTTTCTTT	CASSLGGGGEAFF
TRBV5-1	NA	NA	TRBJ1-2	TGCGCCAGCAGCCCGGGAACTAACTATGGCTACACCTTC	CASSPGTNYGYTF
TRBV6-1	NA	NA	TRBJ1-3	TGTGCCAGCAGTGCGACCGACAGCTCTGGAAACACCATATATTTT	CASSATDSSGNTIYF
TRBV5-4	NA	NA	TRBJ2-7	TGTGCCAGCAGCTTGGACCATGAGTCAAGCTCCTACGAGCAGTACTTC	CASSLDHESSSYEQYF
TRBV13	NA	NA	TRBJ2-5	TGTGCCAGCAGCTTAGGGCAGGTTGAGGGGACCCAGTACTTC	CASSLGQVEGTQYF
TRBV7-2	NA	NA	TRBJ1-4	TGTGCCAGCAGCTTAATGGCTGCAACTAATGAAAAACTGTTTTTT	CASSLMAATNEKLFF